These T cell receptor beta chains were read from a single sample in a study of T-cell reconstitution after alpha-beta-depleted transplantation in children. TCRdb itself ran the PCR reads through MiXCR, one entry per CDR3 protein. The sample has under 250,000 distinct CDR3 sequences; around a sixth are singletons. This specimen was PBMCs, mostly from graft donor cells, taken 360 days after TCRalphabeta/CD19-depleted stem cell transplant. The receptor source for this set is a male patient aged 2-10 years who had a stem cell transplant for acute lymphoblastic leukemia, so the T cells may come from the graft donor. CDR3s include the opening cysteine and the closing phenylalanine or tryptophan. D genes are given only for firm matches. Clone size is stated in some rows and not others, as once, few, many or a class when expanded.

NA	TRBV27	TRBJ1-1	NA	CASRGRGISEAFF	TGTGCCAGCAGGGGACGGGGAATCTCTGAAGCTTTCTTT
NA	TRBV12-3/TRBV12-4	TRBJ1-1	NA	CASSFRQWRTEAFF	TGTGCCAGCAGTTTCAGACAGTGGCGCACTGAAGCTTTCTTT
NA	TRBV20-1	TRBJ1-5	NA	CSASPQGNSNQPQHF	TGCAGTGCTAGCCCACAGGGAAATAGCAATCAGCCCCAGCATTTT
NA	TRBV5-1	TRBJ1-3	NA	CASSFQGSWPGNTIYF	TGCGCCAGCAGCTTTCAGGGGTCATGGCCTGGAAACACCATATATTTT
NA	TRBV5-4	TRBJ1-5	NA	CASSLGSQNYNQPQHF	TGTGCCAGCAGCTTGGGCAGCCAAAACTACAATCAGCCCCAGCATTTT
few	TRBV29-1	TRBJ1-6	TRBD1	CSVGDRDSPLHF	TGCAGCGTGGGGGACAGGGACTCACCCCTCCACTTT
few	TRBV3-1	TRBJ2-7	NA	CASSQTERSRYEQYF	TGTGCCAGCAGCCAAACGGAACGGTCGAGGTACGAGCAGTACTTC
NA	TRBV7-9	TRBJ2-7	NA	CASSFGAGYEQYF	TGTGCCAGCAGCTTCGGTGCCGGGTACGAGCAGTACTTC
NA	TRBV4-3	TRBJ2-1	TRBD2	CASSQGGGDVKFF	TGCGCCAGCAGCCAAGGCGGGGGGGATGTTAAGTTCTTC
NA	TRBV29-1	TRBJ1-1	NA	CSVHRTNTEAFF	TGCAGCGTTCACAGGACGAACACTGAAGCTTTCTTT
NA	TRBV20-1	TRBJ2-3	TRBD2	CSARDPRGSDTQYF	TGCAGTGCTAGAGATCCGCGGGGGTCGGATACGCAGTATTTT